The 22 T cell receptor beta chains below all came from one sample that was sequenced in a study of immune evolution from preneoplasia to lung adenocarcinoma. Generated by immunoSEQ multiplex PCR, the TCRdb table keeps only in-frame clones and is missing some. Among 20,000 to 25,000 clones listed, roughly 76% were seen once. The sequenced sample was FFPE invasive lung adenocarcinoma tissue. These receptors were obtained from a person between 55 and 70 years old with lung adenocarcinoma.

The chain is built from TRBV4-2 and TRBJ2-7; weak D call: TRBD2 (5 bases). This CDR3 region has 14 residues. Trimming shortened V by 3 bases and J by 4 bases, and 13 bases separated the two germline ends. The germline CDR1 and CDR2 sequences are LGHNA and YNFKEQ. CDR3: CASSQGAGPYEQYF. CDR3 sequence (DNA): TGTGCCAGCAGCCAGGGCGCGGGTCCGTACGAGCAGTACTTC.

As concerns this clone: At one boundary the junction diverges from the germline segment, which might be a read error. The chain combines TRBV10-1 with TRBJ1-4, with D possibly being TRBD1 (6 bases). Germline V gene sequence: CDR1 WNHNN, CDR2 SYGVQD (reference sequence). The length of the CDR3 is 15 residues. The chain's CDR3 is CASLNPGQRNEKLFF. As DNA, the CDR3 is TGCGCCAGCTTAAACCCAGGACAGAGAAATGAGAAACTGTTTTTT.

This clone appeared a few times. The limits of the CDR3 on the DNA are not certain, so only TCRdb's listed CDR3 is given. This chain joins TRBV4-1 and TRBJ2-3; TRBD2 reflects the table's D call only, with no check against the DNA. The CDR3 contains 17 residues when both ends are counted. Germline V gene sequence: CDR1 MGHRA, CDR2 YSYEKL. The CDR3 here is CASSLRFGQGRGDTQYF.

V and J are TRBV7-9 and TRBJ2-7; D not resolved. The CDR3 is 15 amino acids. Between the trimmed V and J ends, which lost 5 bases and 0 bases, there was a span of 14 bases. In germline, CDR1 is SEHNR, CDR2 FQNEAQ (reference sequence). This CDR3 reads CASSPIVGISYEQYF. The CDR3, as DNA: TGTGCCAGCAGCCCTATTGTCGGAATCTCCTACGAGCAGTACTTC.

This clone was counted a few times. This chain uses TRBV7-9 with TRBJ1-2, with no clear D. Per the germline V gene, CDR1 is SEHNR and CDR2 is FQNEAQ (reference sequence). This CDR3 is built from 12 residues. Trimming left V 5 bases short and J 7 bases short, with 11 bases between. The CDR3 loop reads CASSRQAGGYTF. DNA for the CDR3: TGTGCCAGCAGCCGACAAGCAGGTGGCTACACCTTC.

This clone was observed a handful of times. The V gene is TRBV5-1, the J gene TRBJ2-5; D is perhaps TRBD1 or TRBD2 (5 bases each). CDR1 and CDR2 from the germline V gene are SGHRS and YFSETQ. CDR3 length: 13 residues. Trimming stripped 4 bases from V and 4 bases from J, with 11 bases between. The CDR3 here is CASSPRAGETQYF. CDR3 DNA: TGCGCCAGCAGCCCCAGGGCGGGAGAGACCCAGTACTTC.

This clone was detected only once. The chain carries TRBV19 and TRBJ1-5; TRBD1 aligns across 7 bases. This CDR3 has 14 residues. The V and J ends lost 6 bases and 3 bases, in that order; junction bases with no gene match: 5. Germline CDR1 is LNHDA and CDR2 is SQIVND (reference sequence). The DNA of the CDR3 is TGTGCCAGTAGCCTCGACAGGGTCAATCAGCCCCAGCATTTT. Translated: CASSLDRVNQPQHF.

This clone was seen more than once but under ten times. The V and J genes are TRBV28 and TRBJ1-1, with D uncertain. Germline V lookup: CDR1 MDHEN, CDR2 SYDVKM. Trimming removed 1 base at V and 4 bases at J, with 4 bases between. The CDR3 is made up of 12 amino acids. The DNA for the CDR3 is TGTGCCAGCAGTTTATACGGCACTGAAGCTTTCTTT. Its translation: CASSLYGTEAFF.

In nucleotides, the CDR3 is TGTGCCAGCAGTTTAGGGCCTAGCGTGAGTGAAGAGACCCAGTACTTC. It is translated as CASSLGPSVSEETQYF. The rearrangement uses TRBV28 and TRBJ2-5, with D perhaps TRBD2 (6 bases). CDR1 MDHEN and CDR2 SYDVKM come from the germline V gene. The ends were cut back, 2 bases at V and 3 bases at J, with 16 bases in the middle. CDR3 length: 16 residues.

This chain connects TRBV28 to TRBJ2-7; D remains unclear. Germline-derived CDR1 and CDR2 are MDHEN and SYDVKM. The CDR3 loop spans 14 amino acids. V was pared by 1 base and J by 6 bases, with 13 bases between. The CDR3 DNA is TGTGCCAGCAGTTTATCTCGTCCAAACCCCGAGCAGTACTTC. It translates to CASSLSRPNPEQYF.

The genes are TRBV6-1 and TRBJ1-1, with TRBD1 matching 8 bases. The CDR3 is 14 residues long. Per the germline V gene, CDR1 is MNHNS and CDR2 is SASEGT. V shed 9 bases, J shed 1 base, and the junction held 7 bases outside the gene matches. CDR3 residues: CASSRTGSNTEAFF. The CDR3 coding sequence is TGTGCCAGTAGCCGGACAGGGTCGAACACTGAAGCTTTCTTT.

The V gene is TRBV5-1, the J gene TRBJ2-2; 8 nucleotides agree with TRBD1. J gave up 3 bases and V 4 bases, and 5 bases lay outside the gene matches. The CDR3 sequence is 15 residues long. Germline V lookup: CDR1 SGHRS, CDR2 YFSETQ. The CDR3 spells CASSDQGADTGELFF. The CDR3 DNA sequence: TGCGCCAGCAGCGACCAGGGGGCGGACACCGGGGAGCTGTTTTTT.

The chain is built from TRBV29-1 and TRBJ2-4; TRBD2 is a possible D gene (5 bases). The CDR3 loop spans 13 amino acids. Germline V gives CDR1 SQVTM, CDR2 ANQGSEA. With 7 bases removed from V and 8 bases from J, the gap between germline ends came to 18 bases. CDR3 DNA sequence: TGCAGCGCCGGCGCCGGGGAGAGGGACATTCAGTACTTC. Translated, it gives CSAGAGERDIQYF.

The rearrangement links TRBV27 to TRBJ2-7, with D perhaps matching TRBD1 (6 bases). This CDR3 region has 15 residues. Germline V gene sequence: CDR1 MNHEY, CDR2 SMNVEV (reference sequence). The V gene lost 6 bases and the J gene lost 2 bases, with 17 bases spanning the gap. CDR3 DNA sequence: TGTGCCAGCAGAGCAAAAAACAGGGCTACCTACGAGCAGTACTTC. This sequence encodes CASRAKNRATYEQYF.

The rearrangement uses TRBV21-1 and TRBJ1-3; the tabulated D call, TRBD1, remains unverified against the DNA. TRBV21-1 is reported as a pseudogene. The CDR3 is 14 amino acids. CDR3 residues: CASSPGNSGNTIYF. The CDR3 region has the DNA TGTGCCAGCAGTCCAGGAAACTCTGGAAACACCATATATTTT.

The rearrangement joins TRBV11-3 to TRBJ2-1; possible D gene TRBD2, 6 bases. The CDR3 is 16 residues long. V was shortened by 5 bases and J by 4 bases, with 18 bases between the two germline ends. Germline V CDR1 and CDR2: SGHNT, YENEEA. CDR3 in amino acids: CASSPRSGGVYNEQFF. CDR3 bases: TGTGCCAGCAGCCCCAGGAGCGGAGGGGTATACAATGAGCAGTTCTTC.

In its sample, this clone was seen a few times. The CDR3 nucleotides are TGTGCCAGCAGTCGACGCGGACTTGACAATGAGCAGTTCTTC. It specifies CASSRRGLDNEQFF. The V and J genes are TRBV6-1 and TRBJ2-1; D might be TRBD2 (5 bases). With 5 bases removed from V and 5 bases from J, the gap between germline ends came to 13 bases. Germline V gene data show CDR1 as MNHNS and CDR2 as SASEGT. This CDR3 has 14 residues.

This sequence joins TRBV19 and TRBJ2-7; D tentatively reads TRBD1 or TRBD2 (6 bases each). Germline values: CDR1 LNHDA, CDR2 SQIVND (reference sequence). The V and J ends lost 4 bases and 3 bases respectively, with 19 bases between them. There are 16 residues in the CDR3. The chain's CDR3 is CASSTKGRDNLYEQYF. The CDR3 DNA reads TGTGCCAGTAGTACTAAGGGGCGGGACAATCTCTACGAGCAGTACTTC.

The rearrangement links TRBV6-5 to TRBJ1-4; the D is unclear. Trimming left V 4 bases short and J 7 bases short, with 10 bases between. Germline values: CDR1 MNHEY, CDR2 SVGAGI. The CDR3 is 13 amino acids. The CDR3 DNA sequence: TGTGCCAGCAGTTCACGTGACGGTGAAAAACTGTTTTTT. It codes for CASSSRDGEKLFF.

This clone occurred a few times. The J gene is TRBJ1-5, the V gene TRBV19, with D perhaps TRBD1 (5 bases). V was trimmed by 0 bases and J by 4 bases, leaving 13 bases between them. The CDR3 has 16 residues. In germline, CDR1 is LNHDA, CDR2 SQIVND (reference sequence). The CDR3 sequence is CASSIDPGHTNQPQHF. DNA for the CDR3: TGTGCCAGTAGTATAGATCCAGGGCACACAAATCAGCCCCAGCATTTT.

This clone was seen more than once but under ten times. The V gene is TRBV27, the J gene TRBJ2-3; D unresolved. V was shortened by 2 bases and J by 6 bases, with 9 bases between the two germline ends. The germline CDR1 and CDR2 sequences are MNHEY and SMNVEV (reference sequence). The CDR3 length is 13 residues. For the CDR3, the DNA is TGTGCCAGCAGTTTAAAGTACGGGGATACGCAGTATTTT. It is translated as CASSLKYGDTQYF.

This clone was seen only a few times. This sequence joins TRBV6-5 and TRBJ1-2; D may be TRBD1 (6 bases). Trimming pared 3 bases from V and 8 bases from J, leaving 13 bases between. This CDR3 is built from 13 residues. CDR1 is MNHEY, CDR2 SVGAGI, per germline. The CDR3 coding sequence is TGTGCCAGCAGTTATTCAGGGGCGGGCGGCTACACCTTC. This sequence encodes CASSYSGAGGYTF.